The entry that follows covers one T cell receptor (beta chain) sequence. Germline V CDR1 and CDR2: MDHEN, SYDVKM. The CDR3 spans 15 residues. After removal of 11 bases from V and 6 bases from J, the junction contained 12 bases not matched to a gene. This table comes from immunoSEQ multiplex PCR, and its TCRdb copy is limited to in-frame clones, with some not included. Altogether tens of thousands of clones are present, 90% to 95% being singletons, with the ten largest covering 6.8%. The data were obtained in a study of T cells in tuberculosis. The time point here: new active TB diagnosis, blood taken before or within 7 days of starting treatment.

The specimen was PBMCs, collected at tuberculosis diagnosis. The origin of this receptor is an adult with tuberculosis. The chain is built from TRBV28 and TRBJ2-2; the match to TRBD1 covers 10 bases. The CDR3: CADPPGQGVSGELFF. The CDR3 nucleotides are TGTGCCGACCCCCCCGGACAGGGGGTATCCGGGGAGCTGTTTTTT.